What follows are 32 T cell receptor beta chains derived from one specimen sequenced in a study of early T cells in non-severe SARS-CoV-2 infection. TCRdb reprocessed the 5' RACE reads with MiXCR, giving one entry per CDR3 protein. The sample includes roughly 23,000 distinct CDR3 sequences, 3.5% to 4.5% seen only once; the top ten take roughly 6%. The material sequenced was whole blood. The receptor source for this set is an adult who was a healthcare worker with PCR-confirmed SARS-CoV-2 infection or an uninfected control (not recorded which).

This clonotype was detected ten times or more. The V and J genes are TRBV7-2 and TRBJ2-3; TRBD1 matches 10 bases. Germline V gene data show CDR1 as SGHTA and CDR2 as FQGNSA. V shed 3 bases and J 0 bases; nucleotides not matched to a gene: 3. The CDR3 has 16 amino acids. The chain's CDR3 is CASSLDRGASTDTQYF. The CDR3, as DNA: TGTGCCAGCAGCTTGGACAGGGGGGCTAGCACAGATACGCAGTATTTT.

This clonotype was counted at least ten times. The V call is TRBV27, the J call TRBJ2-1, with D possibly matching TRBD2 (5 bases). The CDR3 runs to 15 residues. From germline, CDR1 is MNHEY and CDR2 SMNVEV (reference sequence). Deletions cut 7 bases from V and 7 bases from J, with 20 bases between. CDR3 sequence (DNA): TGTGCCAGCACTCCGGCCGGTTTACGGGGTAATGAGCAGTTCTTC. Translated, it gives CASTPAGLRGNEQFF.

This clonotype was seen ten or more times. The V call is TRBV12-3 or TRBV12-4, the J call TRBJ1-1, with 7 nucleotides matching TRBD1. This CDR3 spans 14 amino acids. Trimming cost V 5 bases and J 3 bases; bases outside gene matches: 6. CDR3 in amino acids: CASSRVTGDTEAFF. The CDR3 bases are TGTGCCAGCAGTCGGGTTACAGGGGACACTGAAGCTTTCTTT.

This clonotype was seen ten or more times. V and J are TRBV4-1 and TRBJ2-3; D is perhaps TRBD1 (5 bases). There are 17 residues in the CDR3. Germline assignment: CDR1 MGHRA and CDR2 YSYEKL. V was clipped by 4 bases and J by 1 base, with 18 bases between them. The CDR3 reads CASSLQTVRAGTDTQYF. The DNA of the CDR3 is TGCGCCAGCAGCCTCCAGACAGTCCGCGCCGGCACAGATACGCAGTATTTT.

This clonotype was detected ten times or more. The J gene is TRBJ2-1, the V gene TRBV5-1; no clear D. CDR1 is SGHRS and CDR2 is YFSETQ in the germline V gene. Between the trimmed V and J ends, which lost 0 bases and 3 bases, there was a span of 4 bases. The CDR3 extends over 13 amino acids. The chain's CDR3 is CASSLAYYNEQFF. CDR3 coding DNA: TGCGCCAGCAGCTTGGCCTACTACAATGAGCAGTTCTTC.

This rearrangement joins TRBV15 to TRBJ2-7, with TRBD1 matching 8 bases. This CDR3 is built from 14 residues. Trimming took 3 bases from V and 6 from J; bases not matched to a gene: 7. Germline V gene lookup returns CDR1 LNHNV and CDR2 YYDKDF (reference sequence). The CDR3 nucleotides are TGTGCCACCAGCAGGCCCGACAGGGGAACCGAGCAGTACTTC. Protein: CATSRPDRGTEQYF.

This clonotype showed up many times. A read error may account for a junction end that differs from germline. CDR3 DNA: TGTGCCAGCAGCCTAGCTTTAGCGGGAGGGAGGGATACGCAGTATTTT. It encodes CASSLALAGGRDTQYF. The V call is TRBV7-2, the J call TRBJ2-3, with 11 bases fitting TRBD2. There are 16 residues in the CDR3. The germline CDR1 and CDR2 sequences are SGHTA and FQGNSA.

This clonotype has a count of ten or more. The chain employs TRBV7-9 and TRBJ1-2; weak D call: TRBD1 (6 bases). From germline, CDR1 is SEHNR and CDR2 FQNEAQ (reference sequence). This CDR3 contains 16 residues. The V end was cut by 1 base, the J end by 1 base, with 13 bases between. CDR3 protein: CASSLGGRGVNYGYTF. The CDR3 region has the DNA TGTGCCAGCAGCTTAGGAGGCAGGGGAGTTAACTATGGCTACACCTTC.

This clonotype has a count of ten or more. V and J are TRBV20-1 and TRBJ2-7; possibly TRBD1 for D (6 bases). The CDR3 runs 11 residues. Germline values: CDR1 DFQATT, CDR2 SNEGSKA (reference sequence). Deletions cut 7 bases from V and 7 bases from J, with 14 bases between. The CDR3 reads CSVPDSGEQYF. Here the CDR3 DNA reads TGCAGTGTTCCGGACAGCGGTGAGCAGTACTTC.

This clonotype showed up many times. V is TRBV7-8 and J is TRBJ1-4; 10 bases fit TRBD1. CDR1 is SGHVS and CDR2 is FQNEAQ in the germline V gene. V trimming: 4 bases; J trimming: 7 bases; junction bases outside the gene matches: 3. The CDR3 consists of 14 residues. In DNA form, the CDR3 reads TGTGCCAGCAGCTCGGGACAGGGGATTGAAAAACTGTTTTTT. It codes for CASSSGQGIEKLFF.

This clonotype occurred many times. The chain employs TRBV5-8 and TRBJ2-3; D gene uncertain. CDR3 length: 14 residues. Germline V gene lookup returns CDR1 SGHTS and CDR2 YDEGEE. The V and J ends lost 1 base and 2 bases respectively, with 8 bases between them. The CDR3 reads CASSLKGLTDTQYF. DNA for the CDR3: TGTGCCAGCAGCTTGAAGGGCCTCACAGATACGCAGTATTTT. Together with reference TRBV5-8 and TRBJ2-3, the CDR3 gives the full variable domain: EAGVTQSPTHLIKTRGQQATLRCSPISGHTSVYWYQQALGLGLQFLLWYDEGEERNRGNFPPRFSGRQFPNYSSELNVNALELEDSALYLCASSLKGLTDTQYFGPGTRLTVL.

This clonotype was counted ten times or more. This rearrangement joins TRBV9 to TRBJ2-5; D gene unclear. The CDR3 is made up of 13 amino acids. Trimming stripped 3 bases from V and 2 bases from J, with 8 bases between. The germline CDR1 and CDR2 sequences are SGDLS and YYNGEE. DNA of the CDR3: TGTGCCAGCAGCGAGTCCGGTCAAGAGACCCAGTACTTC. Translation: CASSESGQETQYF. Variable domain in full (rest from reference TRBV9 and TRBJ2-5): DSGVTQTPKHLITATGQRVTLRCSPRSGDLSVYWYQQSLDQGLQFLIQYYNGEERAKGNILERFSAQQFPDLHSELNLSSLELGDSALYFCASSESGQETQYFGPGTRLLVL.

This clonotype was detected ten times or more. The chain is built from TRBV7-3 and TRBJ2-1; 7 bases are shared with TRBD2. Per the germline V gene, CDR1 is SGHTA and CDR2 is FQGTGA. V shed 1 base and J 5 bases; nucleotides not matched to a gene: 8. CDR3 length: 16 amino acids. DNA of the CDR3: TGTGCCAGCAGCTTAATCGGTTCGGGGGGAGACAATGAGCAGTTCTTC. This gives the protein CASSLIGSGGDNEQFF. The full variable domain, its missing parts supplied by reference TRBV7-3 and TRBJ2-1, is GAGVSQTPSNKVTEKGKYVELRCDPISGHTALYWYRQSLGQGPEFLIYFQGTGAADDSGLPNDRFFAVRPEGSVSTLKIQRTERGDSAVYLCASSLIGSGGDNEQFFGPGTRLTVL.

Many counts were recorded for this clonotype. This rearrangement joins TRBV12-3 or TRBV12-4 to TRBJ1-1; TRBD1 is a possible D gene (5 bases). This CDR3 comprises 13 residues. V lost 6 bases and J 1 base, leaving 9 bases between the germline ends. CDR3 bases: TGTGCCAGCAGCCTGGGACCGAACACTGAAGCTTTCTTT. Encoded protein: CASSLGPNTEAFF.

This clonotype was seen at least ten times. The chain joins TRBV29-1 to TRBJ1-3, with a weak D call TRBD1 (5 bases). The CDR3 sequence is 14 residues long. Trimming left V 5 bases short and J 2 bases short, with 13 bases between. Germline CDR1 reads SQVTM; CDR2 reads ANQGSEA. CDR3 region: CSVNLGTTGNTIYF. CDR3 DNA: TGCAGCGTTAATCTGGGGACGACTGGAAACACCATATATTTT. Full variable domain (outside the CDR3, taken from reference TRBV29-1 and TRBJ1-3): SAVISQKPSRDICQRGTSLTIQCQVDSQVTMMFWYRQQPGQSLTLIATANQGSEATYESGFVIDKFPISRPNLTFSTLTVSNMSPEDSSIYLCSVNLGTTGNTIYFGEGSWLTVV.

CDR3: CASSQESASGGPSTDTQYF. CDR3 DNA sequence: TGTGCCAGCAGCCAAGAATCGGCTAGCGGGGGCCCTAGCACAGATACGCAGTATTTT. The V gene is TRBV4-2, the J gene TRBJ2-3, with 10 bases that match TRBD2. J lost 0 bases, V lost 0 bases, and 9 bases had no gene match. CDR1 and CDR2 from the germline V gene are LGHNA and YNFKEQ. The CDR3 covers 19 residues.

This clonotype was seen many times. The chain is built from TRBV11-2 and TRBJ2-5; D is tentatively TRBD1 or TRBD2 (5 bases each). Germline lookup yields CDR1 SGHAT and CDR2 FQNNGV. V was trimmed by 6 bases and J by 0 bases, leaving 11 bases between them. This CDR3 is built from 14 residues. The CDR3 coding sequence is TGTGCCAGCAGAATAGGGGAGTACCAAGAGACCCAGTACTTC. Protein sequence: CASRIGEYQETQYF.

This clonotype was detected many times. The DNA for the CDR3 is TGTGCCAGCAGTGTGGACTGGGAGCAGTACTTC. Its protein is CASSVDWEQYF. This sequence joins TRBV25-1 and TRBJ2-7; possible D gene TRBD2, 5 bases. The ends were cut back, 4 bases at V and 7 bases at J, with 8 bases in the middle. Germline lookup yields CDR1 MGHDK and CDR2 SYGVNS. The CDR3 consists of 11 residues.

This clonotype was picked up many times. The chain carries TRBV14 and TRBJ2-7; 7 bases map to TRBD1. Per germline, CDR1 SGHDN and CDR2 FVKESK. J gave up 2 bases and V 5 bases, and 6 bases lay outside the gene matches. This CDR3 has 14 amino acids. The CDR3 reads CASSKSTGAYEQYF. The CDR3 DNA reads as TGTGCCAGCAGCAAATCTACAGGGGCCTACGAGCAGTACTTC. Complete variable domain (other parts from reference TRBV14 and TRBJ2-7): EAGVTQFPSHSVIEKGQTVTLRCDPISGHDNLYWYRRVMGKEIKFLLHFVKESKQDESGMPNNRFLAERTGGTYSTLKVQPAELEDSGVYFCASSKSTGAYEQYFGPGTRLTVT.

This clonotype appeared many times. The J gene is TRBJ1-2, the V gene TRBV29-1; D may be TRBD1 (5 bases). Looked up from germline, CDR1 is SQVTM and CDR2 is ANQGSEA. The CDR3 runs 12 residues. V was trimmed by 4 bases and J by 8 bases, leaving 14 bases between them. The CDR3 spells CSVVDITGGYTF. The CDR3 DNA reads as TGCAGCGTTGTGGACATAACGGGAGGCTACACCTTC.

This clonotype showed up many times. This chain joins TRBV6-2 or TRBV6-3 and TRBJ1-5; D ambiguous. The CDR3 runs to 16 residues. Germline values: CDR1 MNHEY, CDR2 SVGEGT. Trimming took 7 bases from V and 0 from J, leaving 16 bases between them. CDR3 sequence (DNA): TGTGCCAGCAAAGCGGGAGGATTTAATAGCAATCAGCCCCAGCATTTT. Its protein is CASKAGGFNSNQPQHF.

This clonotype was found many times. The chain recombines TRBV7-8 with TRBJ2-3, with 7 bases identical to TRBD2. Looked up from germline, CDR1 is SGHVS and CDR2 is FQNEAQ. The ends lost 4 bases at V and 2 bases at J; junction bases unmatched: 9. The CDR3 runs to 16 residues. CDR3 DNA: TGTGCCAGCAGCTCAGTCCTAGCGGTTCTCACAGATACGCAGTATTTT. Residues: CASSSVLAVLTDTQYF.

This clonotype is labeled medium-sized. The chain is built from TRBV20-1 and TRBJ1-2; no clear D gene. The CDR3 covers 10 residues. The V gene's germline CDR1 is DFQATT and CDR2 SNEGSKA (reference sequence). Written as DNA, the CDR3 is TGCAGAGTGCTCCGATATGGCTACACCTTC. This translates into CRVLRYGYTF.

This clonotype was counted at least ten times. The chain combines TRBV2 with TRBJ1-5; D is ambiguous. The V gene lost 2 bases and the J gene lost 5 bases, with 13 bases spanning the gap. CDR3 length: 15 residues. CDR1 is SNHLY, CDR2 FYNNEI, per germline. The DNA for the CDR3 is TGTGCCAGCAGTGAATGGGTGGGGAACGATCAGCCCCAGCATTTT. Translation gives CASSEWVGNDQPQHF.

This clonotype is termed medium-sized (0.01 to 0.1%). The V and J genes are TRBV19 and TRBJ2-5, with 13 nucleotides matching TRBD2. V was clipped by 5 bases and J by 5 bases; unmatched bases: 8. Germline loops: CDR1 LNHDA, CDR2 SQIVND (reference sequence). The CDR3 is 16 amino acids. The CDR3 here is CASSVGLAGVMETQYF. The CDR3 DNA follows: TGTGCCAGTAGTGTAGGACTAGCGGGAGTAATGGAGACCCAGTACTTC.

This clonotype was observed at least ten times. CDR3 sequence: CASSSQTVSNSYEQYF. CDR3 nucleotide sequence: TGCGCCAGCAGCTCACAGACAGTGAGCAATTCCTACGAGCAGTACTTC. The chain carries TRBV5-1 and TRBJ2-7; the D gene is possibly TRBD1 (5 bases). With 3 bases removed from V and 1 base from J, the gap between germline ends came to 17 bases. This CDR3 spans 16 amino acids. Germline V gene sequence: CDR1 SGHRS, CDR2 YFSETQ.

This clonotype was picked up many times. The chain couples TRBV5-1 to TRBJ2-7, with a possible D match to TRBD1 (5 bases). CDR3 length equals 11 residues. The V end was cut by 6 bases, the J end by 6 bases, with 10 bases between. The germline V gene has CDR1 SGHRS and CDR2 YFSETQ. The CDR3 here is CASTLRGEQYF. In nucleotides, the CDR3 is TGCGCCAGCACCCTTAGGGGCGAGCAGTACTTC.

This clonotype was found many times. This chain uses TRBV10-3 with TRBJ2-7; 9 bases are a match to TRBD1. Looked up from germline, CDR1 is ENHRY and CDR2 is SYGVKD. Trimming removed 9 bases from V and 1 base from J; junction bases left unmatched: 7. The CDR3 has 14 residues. CDR3 residues: CAIRTGQGSYEQYF. The CDR3 region has the DNA TGTGCCATTCGCACCGGACAGGGGTCCTACGAGCAGTACTTC.

This clonotype has a count of ten or more. The chain joins TRBV24-1 to TRBJ2-1; possible D gene TRBD2, 6 bases. The CDR3 runs to 14 residues. Germline V gene lookup returns CDR1 KGHDR and CDR2 SFDVKD. V lost 4 bases and J 3 bases, leaving 9 bases between the germline ends. The CDR3 region is CATSEVGGYNEQFF. In DNA form, the CDR3 reads TGTGCCACCAGTGAAGTCGGGGGCTACAATGAGCAGTTCTTC.

This chain joins TRBV5-1 and TRBJ2-1; D is unresolved. Germline lookup yields CDR1 SGHRS and CDR2 YFSETQ. Trimming stripped 0 bases from V and 6 bases from J, with 7 bases between. The CDR3 is made up of 13 amino acids. The CDR3: CASSLGSSNEQFF. In nucleotides, the CDR3 is TGCGCCAGCAGCTTGGGCTCTTCCAATGAGCAGTTCTTC.

This clonotype is medium-sized. The chain has TRBV7-6 and TRBJ2-7; weak D call: TRBD1 (6 bases). Germline lookup yields CDR1 SGHVS and CDR2 FNYEAQ. Trimming cost V 5 bases and J 0 bases, with 17 bases left between them. The CDR3 is 16 amino acids. CDR3 amino acids: CASSPNRAYSSYEQYF. The CDR3, as DNA: TGTGCCAGCAGCCCTAACAGGGCCTACAGCTCCTACGAGCAGTACTTC.

This chain connects TRBV3-1 to TRBJ2-6; the D is unclear. Trimming pared 0 bases from V and 2 bases from J, leaving 17 bases between. This CDR3 comprises 19 residues. Germline V gives CDR1 LGHDT, CDR2 YNNKEL (reference sequence). The CDR3 DNA sequence: TGTGCCAGCAGCCAAGACCGATTCCCCGCCCTCCCTGGGGCCAACGTCCTGACTTTC. Translating gives CASSQDRFPALPGANVLTF.